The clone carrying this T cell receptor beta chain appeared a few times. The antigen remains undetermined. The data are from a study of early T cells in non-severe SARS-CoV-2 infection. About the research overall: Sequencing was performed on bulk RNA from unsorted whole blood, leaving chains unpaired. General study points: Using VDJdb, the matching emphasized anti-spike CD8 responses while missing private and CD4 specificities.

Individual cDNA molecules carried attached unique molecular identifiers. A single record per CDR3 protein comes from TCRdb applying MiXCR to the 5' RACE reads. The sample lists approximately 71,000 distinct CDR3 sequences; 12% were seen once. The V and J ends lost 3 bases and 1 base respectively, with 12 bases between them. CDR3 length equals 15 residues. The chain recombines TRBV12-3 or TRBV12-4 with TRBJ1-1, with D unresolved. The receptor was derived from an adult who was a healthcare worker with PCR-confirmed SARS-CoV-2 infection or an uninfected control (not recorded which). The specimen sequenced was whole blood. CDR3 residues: CASSFGGAKNTEAFF. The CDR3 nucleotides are TGTGCCAGCAGTTTCGGCGGCGCCAAGAACACTGAAGCTTTCTTT.